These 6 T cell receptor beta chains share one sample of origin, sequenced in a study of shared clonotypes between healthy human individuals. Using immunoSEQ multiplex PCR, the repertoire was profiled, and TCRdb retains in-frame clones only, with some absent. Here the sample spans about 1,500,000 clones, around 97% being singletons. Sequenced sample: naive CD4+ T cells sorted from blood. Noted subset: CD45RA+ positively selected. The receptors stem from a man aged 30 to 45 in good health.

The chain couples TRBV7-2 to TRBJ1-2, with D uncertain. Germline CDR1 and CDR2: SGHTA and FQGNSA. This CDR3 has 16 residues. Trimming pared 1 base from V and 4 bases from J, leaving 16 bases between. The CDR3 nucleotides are TGTGCCAGCAGCTTAGATGCGGCCCGAGACGCCTATGGCTACACCTTC. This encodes CASSLDAARDAYGYTF.

The CDR3 here is CASSTGLVNTEAFF. The CDR3 DNA is TGTGCCAGCAGCACGGGACTCGTGAACACTGAAGCTTTCTTT. This sequence joins TRBV7-2 and TRBJ1-1; D might be TRBD1 (5 bases). The germline CDR1 and CDR2 sequences are SGHTA and FQGNSA. V shed 5 bases and J shed 0 bases, with 10 bases lying between them. The CDR3 contains 14 residues.

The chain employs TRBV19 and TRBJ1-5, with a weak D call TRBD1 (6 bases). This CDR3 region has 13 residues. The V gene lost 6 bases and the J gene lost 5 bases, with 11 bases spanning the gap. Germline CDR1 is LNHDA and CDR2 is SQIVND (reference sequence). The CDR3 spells CASRDTGYQPQHF. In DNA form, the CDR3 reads TGTGCCAGTAGAGACACAGGGTATCAGCCCCAGCATTTT.

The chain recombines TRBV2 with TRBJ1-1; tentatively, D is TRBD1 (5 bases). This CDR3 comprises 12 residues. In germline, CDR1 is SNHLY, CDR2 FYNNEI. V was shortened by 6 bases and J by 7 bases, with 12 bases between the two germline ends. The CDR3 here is CASSYTGGEAFF. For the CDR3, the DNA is TGTGCCAGCAGCTATACTGGGGGTGAAGCTTTCTTT.

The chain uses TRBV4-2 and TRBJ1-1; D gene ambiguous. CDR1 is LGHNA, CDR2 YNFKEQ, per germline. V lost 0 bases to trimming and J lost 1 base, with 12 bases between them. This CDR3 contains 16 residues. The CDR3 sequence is CASSQDSPPANTEAFF. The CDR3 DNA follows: TGTGCCAGCAGCCAAGATAGTCCTCCGGCGAACACTGAAGCTTTCTTT.

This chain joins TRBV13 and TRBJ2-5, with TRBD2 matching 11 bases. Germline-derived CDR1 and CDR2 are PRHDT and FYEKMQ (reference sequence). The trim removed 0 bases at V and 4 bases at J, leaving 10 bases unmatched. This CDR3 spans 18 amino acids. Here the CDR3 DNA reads TGTGCCAGCAGCTTAGGCTTAGGCGGGACTAGCGGAAGAGAGACCCAGTACTTC. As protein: CASSLGLGGTSGRETQYF.